These T cell receptor beta chains were read from a single sample in a study of regulatory T cells in long-lasting Graves disease. TCRdb recomputed calls from the multiplex PCR reads with MiXCR, one row per CDR3 protein. The repertoire holds around 400,000 distinct CDR3 sequences, with less than 30% as singletons. Sequences were derived from peripheral blood mononuclear cells (PBMCs), sampled when the disease was refractory, from a patient treated with antithyroid drugs. The receptors come from a woman in her 40s with Graves disease. Both conserved end residues are part of each CDR3. The D gene is left open where the match is weak. Expanded clones are given a class, and other clones once, few, many or no size at all.

v_call,clone_size,d_call,j_call,cdr3_nt,cdr3_aa
TRBV12-3/TRBV12-4,many,-,TRBJ1-2,TGTGCCAGCAGTTTCCAGCTTAACTATGGCTACACCTTC,CASSFQLNYGYTF
TRBV11-2,many,-,TRBJ2-5,TGTGCCAGCAGCTCCCCCACTCGGGAGACCCAGTACTTC,CASSSPTRETQYF
TRBV6-1,-,-,TRBJ2-2,TGTGCCAGCAGTCCCGGAGCCTGGAAGGGTACCGGGGAGCTGTTTTTT,CASSPGAWKGTGELFF
TRBV10-2,many,TRBD2,TRBJ2-2,TGCGCCAGCGCCGGAAGCGGGATCAACACCGGGGAGCTGTTTTTT,CASAGSGINTGELFF
TRBV15,-,-,TRBJ2-1,TGTGCCACCAGCAGTGGCGGCCGCTCCTACAATGAGCAGTTCTTC,CATSSGGRSYNEQFF
TRBV5-1,few,-,TRBJ2-7,TGCGCCAGCAGCTTGGCACGCGAGGGGCCGTCCGAGCAGTACTTC,CASSLAREGPSEQYF
TRBV29-1,-,-,TRBJ2-7,TGCAGCGCCGTCGGGGTTGGGTCCTACGAGCAGTACTTC,CSAVGVGSYEQYF
TRBV20-1,many,TRBD2,TRBJ2-7,TGCAGTGCTAGGGAGGGCGGGAGCTCCTACGAGCAGTACTTC,CSAREGGSSYEQYF
TRBV28,many,-,TRBJ1-6,TGTGCCAGCAGTTTCACAGGGTTGGATAATTCACCCCTCCACTTT,CASSFTGLDNSPLHF
TRBV14,-,-,TRBJ1-2,TGTGCCAGCAGCCAAGTAACAGGGAAAGCTAACTATGGCTACACCTTC,CASSQVTGKANYGYTF
TRBV5-1,few,-,TRBJ2-1,TGCGCCAGCAGCTTGGCCACAGGAGTGGGTGAGCAGTTCTTC,CASSLATGVGEQFF
TRBV27,-,-,TRBJ1-2,TGTGCCAGCAGTCCGTCGGTGGGGGCTCACTATGGCTACACCTTC,CASSPSVGAHYGYTF
TRBV10-3,-,-,TRBJ2-6,TGTGCCATCAACGCCGACAGCCACTCTGGGGCCAACGTCCTGACTTTC,CAINADSHSGANVLTF
TRBV6-1,few,-,TRBJ2-2,TGTGCCAGCAAATTGCCTGGAAACACCGGGGAGCTGTTTTTT,CASKLPGNTGELFF
TRBV9,-,-,TRBJ2-2,TGTGCCAGCAGCTCGCCCGGGATTCACACCGGGGAGCTGTTTTTT,CASSSPGIHTGELFF
TRBV7-3,few,-,TRBJ1-5,TGTGCCAGCAGCTCCAACTACGGCGGTCAGCCCCAGCATTTT,CASSSNYGGQPQHF
TRBV2,few,-,TRBJ2-1,TGTGCCAGCAGTGATGGCCCCAGCTCCTACAATGAGCAGTTCTTC,CASSDGPSSYNEQFF
TRBV28,many,TRBD1,TRBJ1-2,TGTGCCAGCAGTTTAAGGGCCGGGGACAGGGTGCCCAATGGCTACACCTTC,CASSLRAGDRVPNGYTF
TRBV10-1,-,-,TRBJ1-5,TGCGCCAGCAGTGAGTCGAGGAGGGGCTTCGGCGATCAGCCCCAGCATTTT,CASSESRRGFGDQPQHF
TRBV11-2,many,-,TRBJ1-4,TGTGCCAGCAGTGGGCCCGTGGACAAGACGGTTATTAATGAAAAACTGTTTTTT,CASSGPVDKTVINEKLFF
TRBV5-6,-,TRBD1,TRBJ1-1,TGTGCCAGCAGCTTGACAGGGGGTAGTTACACTGAAGCTTTCTTT,CASSLTGGSYTEAFF
TRBV2,many,TRBD1,TRBJ1-5,TGTGCCAGCAGTCCAGACAGGGGAAGCAATCAGCCCCAGCATTTT,CASSPDRGSNQPQHF
TRBV11-2,few,-,TRBJ2-4,TGTGCCAGCAGCTCTCTAAAGGGGGCTGGAGGGCCGATCGCGGCCAAAAACATTCAGTACTTC,CASSSLKGAGGPIAAKNIQYF
TRBV6-1,many,TRBD2,TRBJ2-2,TGTGCCAGCAGTGAGGTACCCGGGGGAAGCGGGAGACTTAACACCGGGGAGCTGTTTTTT,CASSEVPGGSGRLNTGELFF
TRBV27,few,-,TRBJ1-5,TGTGCCAGCAGTTCGGGGGGGGGGTATCAGCCCCAGCATTTT,CASSSGGGYQPQHF
TRBV15,few,-,TRBJ1-5,TGTGCCACCAGCAGAGATCCCAGGGGCAATCAGCCCCAGCATTTT,CATSRDPRGNQPQHF
TRBV27,-,TRBD1,TRBJ2-6,TGTGCCAGCAGTTCGGTTGGGACAGGGGTAGGTGGGGCCAACGTCCTGACTTTC,CASSSVGTGVGGANVLTF
TRBV6-5,-,-,TRBJ1-3,TGTGCCAGCAGTTACTCGAACATCGGTCTCTCTGGAAACACCATATATTTT,CASSYSNIGLSGNTIYF
TRBV20-1,few,-,TRBJ2-5,TGCAGTGCTAGAGATTTCCAGCAGCCCCCCGAGACCCAGTACTTC,CSARDFQQPPETQYF
TRBV28,once,-,TRBJ2-1,TGTGCCAGCAGTTTCTTGGTATCTAACAATGAGCAGTTCTTC,CASSFLVSNNEQFF
TRBV6-1,-,-,TRBJ1-1,TGTGCCAGCAGTATCTTCATGGACACTGAAGCTTTCTTT,CASSIFMDTEAFF
TRBV28,few,-,TRBJ1-5,TGTGCCAGCTCACAGGGTACTCTGAAATCAAATCAGCCCCAGCATTTT,CASSQGTLKSNQPQHF
TRBV7-8,many,-,TRBJ2-7,TGTGCCAGCAGCTTAGGGGTCCCTTACGAGCAGTACTTC,CASSLGVPYEQYF
TRBV7-3,few,TRBD2,TRBJ2-3,TGTGCCAGCAGCGCTCTCAGCGGGGCTAGCACAGATACGCAGTATTTT,CASSALSGASTDTQYF
TRBV6-1,many,-,TRBJ1-2,TGTGCCAGCAGTGAAGCAAGTTACTATGGCTACACCTTC,CASSEASYYGYTF
TRBV13,few,-,TRBJ2-7,TGTGCCAGCTCTGGGGCTAGATCGGCCTACGAGCAGTACTTC,CASSGARSAYEQYF
TRBV6-2/TRBV6-3,-,-,TRBJ1-6,TGTGCCAGCAGCCATACCAGGTTTGATAATTCACCCCTCCACTTT,CASSHTRFDNSPLHF
TRBV28,many,-,TRBJ2-7,TGTGCCAGCAGCCTATCAGGGGCGAGCTCCTACGAGCAGTACTTC,CASSLSGASSYEQYF
TRBV10-3,-,TRBD2,TRBJ2-1,TGTGCCAGCAGTTTGGTCGGGAGGGAGTACAATGAGCAGTTCTTC,CASSLVGREYNEQFF
TRBV5-8,many,-,TRBJ1-2,TGTGCCAGCAGCTTGGAATTATCCGATGGCTACACCTTC,CASSLELSDGYTF
TRBV30,few,-,TRBJ2-5,TGTGCCTGGAGCATCTTCGGCGGGACCCAGTACTTC,CAWSIFGGTQYF
TRBV11-3,-,-,TRBJ1-5,TGTGCCAGCAGCTTAGGGGACACCAATAGCAATCAGCCCCAGCATTTT,CASSLGDTNSNQPQHF
TRBV29-1,-,-,TRBJ1-1,TGCAGCGCCGTCGCTCCTCCCGATGAAGCTTTCTTT,CSAVAPPDEAFF
TRBV12-3/TRBV12-4,-,TRBD1,TRBJ1-1,TGTGCCAGCAGTTTCCCGTTCGCGAGGGGGACAGGGTGGGCCACTGAAGCTTTCTTT,CASSFPFARGTGWATEAFF
TRBV14,-,-,TRBJ1-3,TGTGCCAGCAGCCAAGAAGCGGGAACTGGAAACACCATATATTTT,CASSQEAGTGNTIYF
TRBV6-5,many,-,TRBJ1-2,TGTGCCAGCAGTTCCGATCGGGGAAAAAACTATGGCTACACCTTC,CASSSDRGKNYGYTF
TRBV20-1,-,-,TRBJ2-1,TGCGCCGGGAGAGGGTCATACAATGAGCAGTTCTTC,CAGRGSYNEQFF
TRBV5-1,-,-,TRBJ2-1,TGCGCCAGCAGCTTGGACCTCTTGGGTGAGCAGTTCTTC,CASSLDLLGEQFF
TRBV29-1,few,TRBD1,TRBJ2-5,TGCAGCGTTGGTGAGACAGGGAAGTTCCGGGAGACCCAGTACTTC,CSVGETGKFRETQYF
TRBV5-1,-,-,TRBJ1-6,TGCGCCAGCAGCTTGGGGGACTTTCGATCACCCCTCCACTTT,CASSLGDFRSPLHF
TRBV10-2,few,-,TRBJ2-4,TGCGCCAGCAGTGATAAAACGAACATTCAGTACTTC,CASSDKTNIQYF
TRBV7-8,many,TRBD1,TRBJ2-5,TGTGCCAGCAGACTGACAGGGGTTCAAGAGACCCAGTACTTC,CASRLTGVQETQYF
TRBV6-1,-,-,TRBJ2-5,TGTGCCAGCAGCCGAACTAGCCGGGAGACCCAGTACTTC,CASSRTSRETQYF
TRBV6-1,-,TRBD1,TRBJ1-2,TGTGCCAGCTCGCTGGGGACAGCACATCATGGCTACACCTTC,CASSLGTAHHGYTF
TRBV2,-,TRBD2,TRBJ2-3,TGTGCCACGGACGTGGGAGGGCTGGATAACACAGATACGCAGTATTTT,CATDVGGLDNTDTQYF
TRBV27,-,TRBD1,TRBJ1-6,TGTGCCAGCAGTGAACCTCCGACAGGGGGGGGTTCACCCCTCCACTTT,CASSEPPTGGGSPLHF
TRBV27,many,-,TRBJ1-1,TGTGCCAGCAGTGCCTGGGCGGTGAACACTGAAGCTTTCTTT,CASSAWAVNTEAFF
TRBV12-3/TRBV12-4,many,-,TRBJ2-7,TGTGCCAGCAGCCCTTACTCCCACGAGCAGTACTTC,CASSPYSHEQYF
TRBV28,-,-,TRBJ2-1,TGTGCCAGCAGTTTGTCCAGCTTTGATGAGCAGTTCTTC,CASSLSSFDEQFF
TRBV2,many,-,TRBJ1-5,TGTGCCAGCAGTGAATTGGGGAATCAGCCCCAGCATTTT,CASSELGNQPQHF